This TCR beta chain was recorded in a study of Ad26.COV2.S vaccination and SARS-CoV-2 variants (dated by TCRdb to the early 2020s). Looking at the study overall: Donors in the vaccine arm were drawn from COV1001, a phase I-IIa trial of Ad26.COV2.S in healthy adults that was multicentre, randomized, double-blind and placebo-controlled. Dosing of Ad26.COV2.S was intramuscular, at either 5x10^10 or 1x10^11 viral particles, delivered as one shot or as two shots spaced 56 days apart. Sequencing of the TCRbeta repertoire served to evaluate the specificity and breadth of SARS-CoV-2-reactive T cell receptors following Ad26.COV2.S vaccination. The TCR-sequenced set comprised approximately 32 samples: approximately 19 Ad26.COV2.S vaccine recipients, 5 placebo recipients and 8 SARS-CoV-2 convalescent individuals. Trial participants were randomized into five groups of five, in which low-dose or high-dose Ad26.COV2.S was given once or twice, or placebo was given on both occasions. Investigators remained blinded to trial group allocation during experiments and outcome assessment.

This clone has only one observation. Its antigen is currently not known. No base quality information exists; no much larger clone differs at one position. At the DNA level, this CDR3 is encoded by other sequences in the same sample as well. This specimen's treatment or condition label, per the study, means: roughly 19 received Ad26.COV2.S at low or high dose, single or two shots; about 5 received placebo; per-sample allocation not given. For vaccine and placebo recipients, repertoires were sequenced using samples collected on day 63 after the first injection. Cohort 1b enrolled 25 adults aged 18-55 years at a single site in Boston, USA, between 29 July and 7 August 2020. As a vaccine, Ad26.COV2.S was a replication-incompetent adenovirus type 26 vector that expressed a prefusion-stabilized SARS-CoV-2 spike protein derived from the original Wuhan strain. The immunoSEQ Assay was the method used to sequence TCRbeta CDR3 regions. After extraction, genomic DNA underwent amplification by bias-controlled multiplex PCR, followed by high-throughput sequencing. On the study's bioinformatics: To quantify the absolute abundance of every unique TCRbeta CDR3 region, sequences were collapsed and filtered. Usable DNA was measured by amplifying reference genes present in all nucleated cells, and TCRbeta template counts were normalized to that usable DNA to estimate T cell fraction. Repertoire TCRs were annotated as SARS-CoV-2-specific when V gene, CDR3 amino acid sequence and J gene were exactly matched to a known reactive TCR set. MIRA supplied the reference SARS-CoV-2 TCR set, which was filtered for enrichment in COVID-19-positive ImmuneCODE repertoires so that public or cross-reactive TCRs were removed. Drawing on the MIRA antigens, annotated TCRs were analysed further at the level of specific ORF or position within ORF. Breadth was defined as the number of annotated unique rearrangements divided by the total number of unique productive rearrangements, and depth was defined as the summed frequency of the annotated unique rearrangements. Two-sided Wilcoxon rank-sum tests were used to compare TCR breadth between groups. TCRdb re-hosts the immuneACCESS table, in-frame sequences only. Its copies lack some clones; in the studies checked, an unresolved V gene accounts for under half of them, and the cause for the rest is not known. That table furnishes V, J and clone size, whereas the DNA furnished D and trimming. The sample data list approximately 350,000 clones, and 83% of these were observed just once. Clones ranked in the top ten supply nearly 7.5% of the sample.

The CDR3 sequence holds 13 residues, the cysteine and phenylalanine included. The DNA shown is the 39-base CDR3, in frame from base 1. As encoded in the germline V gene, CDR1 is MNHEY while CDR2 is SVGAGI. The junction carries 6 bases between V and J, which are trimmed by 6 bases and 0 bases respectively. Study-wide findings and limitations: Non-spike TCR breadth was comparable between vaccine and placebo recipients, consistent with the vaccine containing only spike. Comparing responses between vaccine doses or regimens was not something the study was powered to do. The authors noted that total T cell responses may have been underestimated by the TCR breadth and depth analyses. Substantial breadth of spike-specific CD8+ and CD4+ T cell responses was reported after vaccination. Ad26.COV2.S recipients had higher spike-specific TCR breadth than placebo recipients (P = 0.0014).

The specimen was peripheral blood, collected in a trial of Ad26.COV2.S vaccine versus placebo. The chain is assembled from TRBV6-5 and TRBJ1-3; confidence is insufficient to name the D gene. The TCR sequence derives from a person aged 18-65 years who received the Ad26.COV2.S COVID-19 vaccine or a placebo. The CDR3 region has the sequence CASRTGSGNTIYF. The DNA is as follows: TGTGCCAGCAGAACGGGCTCTGGAAACACCATATATTTT.